The source of this T cell receptor beta chain is a study of long-term antiretroviral therapy in people with HIV. The study's findings and limits: Blood draws took place between about 2004 and 2017 and possibly involved older ART regimens.

In the case of this clone: Its antigen is unknown.

The authors ran the immunoSEQ assay, v3.0, at survey level. The assay was immunoSEQ multiplex PCR, and TCRdb's table has in-frame clones only and misses some. The sample includes around 24,000 clones, roughly three quarters of them seen just once. The source material was unsorted PBMCs, sampled 0.5 years after starting antiretroviral therapy. This clonotype originated in a woman between 40 and 55 years old with HIV.

CDR3 protein: CASRRWSTEAFF. The DNA for the CDR3 is TGTGCCAGCAGACGTTGGAGCACTGAAGCTTTCTTT. The chain uses TRBV6-5 and TRBJ1-1; the D is unclear. Germline V CDR1 and CDR2: MNHEY, SVGAGI. CDR3 length equals 12 residues. The germline V and J ends were trimmed by 6 bases and 4 bases, with 9 bases remaining between them.